Sequencing of this T cell receptor beta chain was carried out in a study of glioma-infiltrating T cells. Findings and limits, study-wide: Tissue and blood shared very few CDR3 sequences. Tissue-blood divergence was below expectation in non-neoplastic patients, above in gliomas.

This clonotype was found many times. The antigen remains unidentified. Amplification of TCR alpha and beta CDR3 regions from RNA used iRepertoire nested multiplex PCR. For one-step reverse transcription and amplification, 100-400 ng of tissue mRNA or PBMC total RNA was used. TCRdb re-called the multiplex PCR reads with MiXCR, one entry per CDR3 protein. This table has about 44,000 distinct CDR3 sequences, about 20% appearing once. This CDR3 is built from 13 residues. Germline V gene sequence: CDR1 SNHLY, CDR2 FYNNEI. Trimming at V came to 3 bases and at J to 9 bases, leaving 7 bases not matched to a gene.

The sample comprised glioma tissue, nonneoplastic brain tissue, or PBMCs (not recorded which). The chain combines TRBV2 with TRBJ1-1, with 7 bases lining up with TRBD1. The source of this sequence is a human donor with low-grade glioma or glioblastoma, undergoing nonglioma brain surgery, or in good health (not recorded which). CDR3 region: CASSDGTAHKAFF. The CDR3 nucleotides read TGTGCCAGCAGTGACGGGACAGCTCACAAAGCTTTCTTT.